This T cell receptor (beta chain) was captured in a study of blood T cell repertoires in COVID-19. Overall study: In each case, the material was cDNA or gDNA derived from T cells, B-cell-depleted T cells, or PBMCs.

Trimming cost V 2 bases and J 4 bases, with 12 bases left between them. This CDR3 comprises 13 residues. Germline V CDR1 and CDR2: SQVTM, ANQGSEA. TCRdb's copy holds only in-frame clones and misses some; the assay was immunoSEQ multiplex PCR. The table records 330,000 or so clones, approximately 90% of them present only once. V gene TRBV29-1 combines with J gene TRBJ2-7, with a tentative D call TRBD1 (7 bases). Sample: peripheral blood. The clonotype was recovered from a man aged 30-40 years with COVID-19, enrolled during active disease. CDR3 region: CSVEKAGGYEQYF. The DNA for the CDR3 is TGCAGCGTTGAAAAGGCAGGGGGGTACGAGCAGTACTTC.